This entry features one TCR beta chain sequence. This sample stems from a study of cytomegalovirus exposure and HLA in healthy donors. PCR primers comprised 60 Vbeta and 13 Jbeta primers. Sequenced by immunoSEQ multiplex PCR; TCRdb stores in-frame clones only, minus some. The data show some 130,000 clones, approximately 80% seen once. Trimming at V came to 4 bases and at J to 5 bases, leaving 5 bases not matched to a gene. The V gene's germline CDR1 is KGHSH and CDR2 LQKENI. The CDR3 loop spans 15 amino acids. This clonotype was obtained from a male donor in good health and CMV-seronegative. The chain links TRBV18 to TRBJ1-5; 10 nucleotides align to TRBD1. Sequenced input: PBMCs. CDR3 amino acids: CASSHDRGPDQPQHF. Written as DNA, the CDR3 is TGTGCCAGCTCACATGACAGGGGGCCCGATCAGCCCCAGCATTTT.